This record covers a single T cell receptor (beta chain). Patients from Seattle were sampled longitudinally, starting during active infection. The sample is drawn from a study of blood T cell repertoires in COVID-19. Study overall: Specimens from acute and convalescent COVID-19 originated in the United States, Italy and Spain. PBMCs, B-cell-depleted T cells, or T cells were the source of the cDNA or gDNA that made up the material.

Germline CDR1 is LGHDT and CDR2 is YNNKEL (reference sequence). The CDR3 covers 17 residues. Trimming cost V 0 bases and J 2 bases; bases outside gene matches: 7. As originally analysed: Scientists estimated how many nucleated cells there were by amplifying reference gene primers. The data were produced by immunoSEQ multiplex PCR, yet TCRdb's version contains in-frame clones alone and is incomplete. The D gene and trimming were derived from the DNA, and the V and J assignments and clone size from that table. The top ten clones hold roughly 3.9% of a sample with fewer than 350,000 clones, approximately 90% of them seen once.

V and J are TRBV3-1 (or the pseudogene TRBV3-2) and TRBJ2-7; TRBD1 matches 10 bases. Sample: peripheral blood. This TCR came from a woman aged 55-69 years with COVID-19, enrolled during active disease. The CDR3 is CASSQDVGTGVTYEQYF. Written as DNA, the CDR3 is TGTGCCAGCAGCCAAGATGTTGGGACAGGGGTCACCTACGAGCAGTACTTC.